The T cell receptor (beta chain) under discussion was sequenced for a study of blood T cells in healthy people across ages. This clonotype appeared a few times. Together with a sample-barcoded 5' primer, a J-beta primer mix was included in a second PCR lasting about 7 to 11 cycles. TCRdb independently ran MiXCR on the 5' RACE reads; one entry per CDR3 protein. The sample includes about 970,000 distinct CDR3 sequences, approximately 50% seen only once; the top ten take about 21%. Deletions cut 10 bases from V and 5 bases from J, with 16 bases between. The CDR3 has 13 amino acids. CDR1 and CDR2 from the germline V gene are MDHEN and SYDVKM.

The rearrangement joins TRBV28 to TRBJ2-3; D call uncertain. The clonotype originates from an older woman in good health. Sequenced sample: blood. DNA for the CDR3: TGTGCCACCTCGACGGTTTACAGAGATACGCAGTATTTT. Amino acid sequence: CATSTVYRDTQYF.